This T cell receptor beta chain was sequenced for a study of response to subunit inactivated influenza vaccine. Of note for this clonotype: What it binds is not known.

TCRdb independently ran MiXCR on the RT-PCR reads; one entry per CDR3 protein. This sample has 600,000 to 850,000 distinct CDR3 sequences, with 11% to 15% found just once. Study-wide points: Seasonal influenza vaccination, on each occasion, was suggested by the authors to recruit few new T cells.

This TCR derives from a man over 45 who received an inactivated influenza vaccine. The sample in question was PBMCs from blood, obtained about 14 days before vaccination.

DNA of the CDR3: TGCGCCAGCAGCCAAGGGATGGCAGGCTACAATGAGCAGTTCTTC. Translating it yields CASSQGMAGYNEQFF. The rearrangement joins TRBV4-3 to TRBJ2-1; the D is unclear. Deletions cut 1 base from V and 3 bases from J, with 10 bases between. Germline CDR1 LGHNA, CDR2 YSLEER. This CDR3 comprises 15 residues.